What follows is one TCR beta chain and its context. TCRdb re-called the 5' RACE reads and shows each CDR3 protein once, DNA omitted. The specimen's table records 150,000 or so distinct CDR3 sequences. This specimen comes from a study of T cells expressing NK-cell markers. The CDR3 sequence is 20 residues long. Germline V lookup: CDR1 SGHAT, CDR2 FQNNGV. Sequences were obtained from blood T cells: a sorted CD56 or NKG2C T cell subset, CD4+ or CD8+ T cells, or bulk PBMC T cells (not recorded which). This sequence was found in a woman between 18 and 69 years old in good health. The rearrangement links TRBV11-2 to TRBJ2-3; TCRdb proposes TRBD1, but this gene call is untestable without DNA. CDR3 residues: CASSLGPRGFVPSHTDTQYF.